A single sample is the source of the 13 T cell receptor beta chains below, sequenced in a study of T cells in Graves' hyperthyroidism and ophthalmopathy. TCR beta CDR3 region amplification was performed from RNA transcripts. HTBI primers drove first-round RT-PCR of the TCR CDR3. TCRdb processed the multiplex PCR reads anew with MiXCR; each CDR3 protein has one entry. Of about 700,000 distinct CDR3 sequences detected, approximately 14% appear once; the ten largest clones hold roughly 10%. Sequencing input: blood. The receptors stem from a woman between 18 and 30 years old with Graves' hyperthyroidism.

This clonotype was seen a few times. Given a much more abundant clone one base away, this may be a read error. The chain is built from TRBV27 and TRBJ2-1, with D maybe TRBD1 (6 bases). The J call is uncertain, as TRBJ2-7 better fits the DNA end. Germline assignment: CDR1 MNHEY and CDR2 SMNVEV (reference sequence). The CDR3 consists of 15 residues. The CDR3 region has the DNA TGTGCCAGCAGCTTAGTGGACAGCTCCTACAATGAGCAGTACTTC. Translated, it gives CASSLVDSSYNEQYF.

There are many counts of this clonotype. CDR3 protein: CASSWATGDGGGYTF. The CDR3 bases are TGTGCCAGCAGCTGGGCGACAGGGGACGGCGGTGGCTACACCTTC. The J gene is TRBJ1-2, the V gene TRBV7-2; 8 bases fit TRBD1. Germline V CDR1 and CDR2: SGHTA, FQGNSA. V dropped 4 bases and J dropped 7; count of bases not matched to a gene: 11. The CDR3 length is 15 residues. The full variable domain, its missing parts supplied by reference TRBV7-2 and TRBJ1-2, is GAGVSQSPSNKVTEKGKDVELRCDPISGHTALYWYRQSLGQGLEFLIYFQGNSAPDKSGLPSDRFSAERTGGSVSTLTIQRTQQEDSAVYLCASSWATGDGGGYTFGSGTRLTVV.

In this sample, this clonotype turned up many times. The rearrangement links TRBV20-1 to TRBJ2-7; 7 bases align to TRBD2. This CDR3 contains 15 residues. In germline, CDR1 is DFQATT, CDR2 SNEGSKA (reference sequence). With V trimmed by 0 bases and J by 2 bases, 7 bases remained unmatched. The DNA for the CDR3 is TGCAGTGCTAGAGATCGCTGGCGGGAGCCCTACGAGCAGTACTTC. Protein: CSARDRWREPYEQYF.

This clonotype was counted many times. The V call is TRBV11-2, the J call TRBJ2-7, with 8 bases lining up with TRBD1. The germline gives CDR1 SGHAT, CDR2 FQNNGV. After removal of 5 bases from V and 2 bases from J, the junction contained 5 bases not matched to a gene. This CDR3 region has 14 residues. CDR3 residues: CASSQDRGTYEQYF. The CDR3 nucleotides read TGTGCCAGCAGCCAAGACAGGGGAACCTACGAGCAGTACTTC.

The table lists this clonotype with many counts. This chain joins TRBV20-1 and TRBJ2-7, with D uncertain. CDR1 is DFQATT and CDR2 is SNEGSKA in the germline V gene (reference sequence). Trimming stripped 5 bases from V and 2 bases from J, with 13 bases between. CDR3 length: 13 amino acids. The DNA for the CDR3 is TGCAGTGCTGACGCTCTAGAGGCCTACGAGCAGTACTTC. It translates to CSADALEAYEQYF.

The V call is TRBV24-1, the J call TRBJ1-2; D call uncertain. Germline CDR1 KGHDR, CDR2 SFDVKD. With 5 bases removed from V and 1 base from J, the gap between germline ends came to 7 bases. The CDR3 sequence is 13 residues long. CDR3 coding DNA: TGTGCCACCAGTGCTCGGGGTAACTATGGCTACACCTTC. Encoded protein: CATSARGNYGYTF.

This clonotype has ten or more counts. The chain combines TRBV18 with TRBJ2-4; possibly TRBD1 or TRBD2 for D (6 bases each). The germline V gene has CDR1 KGHSH and CDR2 LQKENI. This CDR3 region has 15 residues. V shed 0 bases and J shed 5 bases, with 11 bases lying between them. The chain's CDR3 is CASSPPGGVQNIQYF. The CDR3 DNA reads TGTGCCAGCTCACCACCGGGGGGCGTTCAAAACATTCAGTACTTC.

The rearrangement links TRBV11-2 to TRBJ1-4; TRBD1 is a possible D gene (6 bases). Between the trimmed V and J ends, which lost 0 bases and 2 bases, there was a span of 16 bases. This CDR3 is 18 amino acids long. Germline values: CDR1 SGHAT, CDR2 FQNNGV. CDR3 protein: CASSLDQGRLRTNEKLFF. In DNA, the CDR3 is TGTGCCAGCAGCTTAGACCAGGGGAGGCTCAGGACTAATGAAAAACTGTTTTTT. The full variable domain, completed using reference TRBV11-2 and TRBJ1-4, is EAGVAQSPRYKIIEKRQSVAFWCNPISGHATLYWYQQILGQGPKLLIQFQNNGVVDDSQLPKDRFSAERLKGVDSTLKIQPAKLEDSAVYLCASSLDQGRLRTNEKLFFGSGTQLSVL.

This clonotype has just a few counts. This chain uses TRBV10-3 with TRBJ2-7; D is unclear. The CDR3 consists of 16 residues. Germline V lookup: CDR1 ENHRY, CDR2 SYGVKD. V lost 0 bases, J lost 3 bases, and 15 bases lay in between. Here the CDR3 reads CAISESETVRRYEQYF. DNA for the CDR3: TGTGCCATCAGTGAGTCTGAGACCGTCCGTCGCTACGAGCAGTACTTC.

The V and J genes are TRBV6-1 and TRBJ2-2; the match to TRBD2 covers 10 bases. There are 17 residues in the CDR3. Looked up from germline, CDR1 is MNHNS and CDR2 is SASEGT. V dropped 5 bases and J dropped 5; count of bases not matched to a gene: 11. The CDR3 nucleotides are TGTGCCAGCAGTACCCGGGGCCCTAGCGGGAGTACCGGGGAGCTGTTTTTT. Its protein product is CASSTRGPSGSTGELFF.

This clonotype has ten or more counts. This rearrangement joins TRBV30 to TRBJ2-1; 9 nucleotides agree with TRBD1. The J segment lost 5 bases and the V segment lost 5 bases, leaving 7 bases of the junction unmatched. Germline assignment: CDR1 GTSNPN and CDR2 SVGIG (reference sequence). The CDR3 has 14 amino acids. The CDR3 coding sequence is TGTGCCTGGCTGGACAGGGGTGAGGACAATGAGCAGTTCTTC. The encoded protein is CAWLDRGEDNEQFF.

This clonotype was observed a handful of times. The chain carries TRBV5-1 and TRBJ1-1; the match to TRBD1 covers 11 bases. J lost 5 bases, V lost 4 bases, and 7 bases had no gene match. CDR1 SGHRS and CDR2 YFSETQ come from the germline V gene. The CDR3 is made up of 15 amino acids. The CDR3 DNA follows: TGCGCCAGCAGCCCCGGACAGGGGGCTCGGACTGAAGCTTTCTTT. The encoded protein is CASSPGQGARTEAFF.

This clonotype was seen just once. This chain connects TRBV4-1 to TRBJ2-2, with D tentatively TRBD1 (6 bases). The CDR3 extends over 16 amino acids. V lost 3 bases and J lost 5, with 16 bases in between. The V gene's germline CDR1 is MGHRA and CDR2 YSYEKL. CDR3 sequence: CASSQDATGKTGELFF. The CDR3 DNA follows: TGCGCCAGCAGCCAGGACGCTACAGGGAAAACCGGGGAGCTGTTTTTT.